This T cell receptor beta chain appears in the sequencing data of a study of neurological immune-mediated disorders. 5'RACE with 10-nucleotide random UMIs produced the cDNA. TCRdb re-derived calls from the 5' RACE reads in MiXCR, one entry per CDR3 protein. The table has tens of thousands of distinct CDR3 sequences, approximately 6.2% seen once. This clonotype has ten or more counts. CDR3 size: 13 residues. Germline values: CDR1 SGHRS, CDR2 YFSETQ. The ends lost 5 bases at V and 4 bases at J; junction bases unmatched: 3. Source material: CD4+ T cells from blood. This receptor was taken from a woman aged 18-29 years with multiple sclerosis. The chain uses TRBV5-1 and TRBJ1-1; 9 positions agree with TRBD1. The DNA of the CDR3 is TGCGCCAGCAGACAGGGACAGGGCACTGAAGCTTTCTTT. Protein: CASRQGQGTEAFF.